The subject of this entry is one TCR beta chain. What it recognizes is unknown. Measured with immunoSEQ multiplex PCR; TCRdb has only the in-frame clones, and not every one. In the table there are some 55,000 clones, 89% of which are singletons. The CDR3 contains 15 residues. Germline CDR1 is SGHRS and CDR2 is YFSETQ. Trimming cost V 1 base and J 4 bases; bases outside gene matches: 7. This specimen comes from a study of T cell responses to AZD1222 COVID-19 vaccine. The study, taken as a whole, reports: In the spike-specific TCR repertoire, nearly half reportedly target unmutated variant regions. Clonal diversity was possibly underestimated, and the donors were mostly white British, with more females.

The sample consisted of peripheral blood, taken on day 0 of AZD1222 vaccination. This receptor was taken from an adult in good health. V usage is TRBV5-1 and J usage is TRBJ2-5; 7 positions agree with TRBD2. In DNA form, the CDR3 reads TGCGCCAGCAGCTTGCGGGGCGGGAGCACAGAGACCCAGTACTTC. It is translated as CASSLRGGSTETQYF.